This T cell receptor beta chain is drawn from a study of cytomegalovirus exposure and HLA in healthy donors. This CDR3 spans 14 amino acids. Germline V lookup: CDR1 MNHEY, CDR2 SVGAGI. V was cut by 6 bases and J by 8 bases, with 19 bases left in between. With 60 Vbeta and 13 Jbeta primers, the PCR was carried out. The data were produced by immunoSEQ multiplex PCR, yet TCRdb's version contains in-frame clones alone and is incomplete. The sample yields 85,000 to 130,000 clones, around 71% seen once. The source is a boy aged 5-17 years in good health and CMV-seronegative. The chain has TRBV6-5 and TRBJ1-2; unclear D gene. The sample consisted of PBMCs. CDR3 protein: CASRPGAGYGGYTF. The CDR3 DNA follows: TGTGCCAGCAGACCTGGTGCGGGATATGGGGGCTACACCTTC.